Listed below are T cell receptor beta chains from one sample, sequenced in a study of CD8 T cells in Susac syndrome. Each CDR3 protein gets one entry after TCRdb re-called the immunoSEQ multiplex PCR reads with MiXCR. The table includes 84,000 or so distinct CDR3 sequences, approximately 95% detected once. Sequencing was performed on CD8+ T cells from PBMCs. All receptors come from a human donor with Susac syndrome. Both conserved end residues are part of each CDR3. Not every row has a clone size; where given, it reads once, few, many or a size class.

clone_size v_call cdr3_aa
- TRBV27 CASSLVGKTQYF
- TRBV29-1 CSAGEGDEAFF
- TRBV7-2 CASSLASGAAGYTF
- TRBV20-1 CSAKDGYEQYF
- TRBV5-6 CASSLVSPSYYGYTF
- TRBV11-2 CASSTPGRSGADTQYF
- TRBV15 CATSRDRTSGPTGVTGELFF
- TRBV30 CAWSVGLQGSEQFF
- TRBV12-3/TRBV12-4 CASSFGLDQSPRSGANVLTF
- TRBV25-1 CASSVGNNEQFF
- TRBV6-5 CASSWSLHTGELFF
- TRBV12-3/TRBV12-4 CASGPARVIDTQYF
- TRBV7-9 CASSPRTSVTYNEQFF
- TRBV3-1 CASEGETQYF
- TRBV3-1 CASSQDLATTYNEQFF
- TRBV24-1 CATSDLETDTQYF
- TRBV20-1 CSARDLANQETQYF
- TRBV6-5 CASSPGTGVRAFF
few TRBV4-1 CASTSGLNEQFF
- TRBV12-3/TRBV12-4 CASTSGLRGYTF
- TRBV7-3 CASSLTGGEYYNEQFF
- TRBV30 CAWRGSNEQFF
- TRBV7-2 CASQGVTYNEQFF